The source of this T cell receptor beta chain is a study of blood T cell repertoires in COVID-19. The CDR3 consists of 15 residues. V was pared by 5 bases and J by 4 bases, with 6 bases of the junction left unmatched. Germline V CDR1 and CDR2: SGHAT, FQNNGV. In assigning cohorts, the study relied on participant-reported clinical history. Symptom resolution, clearance, or two negative PCRs marked donors in Cohort 3 as recovered. The data were produced by immunoSEQ multiplex PCR, yet TCRdb's version contains in-frame clones alone and is incomplete. Here the sample spans more than 450,000 clones, around 90% being singletons.

The sample was PBMCs or T cells enriched from blood (not recorded which). The rearrangement joins TRBV11-2 to TRBJ2-5; 11 nucleotides align to TRBD2. This clonotype was obtained from a woman between 18 and 29 years old who had recovered from COVID-19. CDR3 nucleotides: TGTGCCAGCAGCGCGCTAGCGGGGGGAGGAGAGACCCAGTACTTC. Translated: CASSALAGGGETQYF. Full variable domain (outside the CDR3, taken from reference TRBV11-2 and TRBJ2-5): EAGVAQSPRYKIIEKRQSVAFWCNPISGHATLYWYQQILGQGPKLLIQFQNNGVVDDSQLPKDRFSAERLKGVDSTLKIQPAKLEDSAVYLCASSALAGGGETQYFGPGTRLLVL.